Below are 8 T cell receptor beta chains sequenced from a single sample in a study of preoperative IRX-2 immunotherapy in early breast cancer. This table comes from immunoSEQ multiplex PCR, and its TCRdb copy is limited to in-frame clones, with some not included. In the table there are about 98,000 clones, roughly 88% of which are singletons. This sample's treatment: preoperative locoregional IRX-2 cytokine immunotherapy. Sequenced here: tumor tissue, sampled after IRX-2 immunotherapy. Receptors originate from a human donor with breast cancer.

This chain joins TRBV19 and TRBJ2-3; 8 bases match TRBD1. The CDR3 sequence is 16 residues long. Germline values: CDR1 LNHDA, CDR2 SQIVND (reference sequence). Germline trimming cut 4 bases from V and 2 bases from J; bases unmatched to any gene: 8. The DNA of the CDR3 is TGTGCCAGTAGTACCGACAGGGGTGTCTTCACAGATACGCAGTATTTT. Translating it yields CASSTDRGVFTDTQYF.

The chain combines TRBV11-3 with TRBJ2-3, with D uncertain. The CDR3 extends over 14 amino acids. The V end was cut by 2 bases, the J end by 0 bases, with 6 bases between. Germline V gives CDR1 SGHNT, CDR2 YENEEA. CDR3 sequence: CASSLRFSTDTQYF. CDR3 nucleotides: TGTGCCAGCAGCTTAAGGTTTAGCACAGATACGCAGTATTTT.

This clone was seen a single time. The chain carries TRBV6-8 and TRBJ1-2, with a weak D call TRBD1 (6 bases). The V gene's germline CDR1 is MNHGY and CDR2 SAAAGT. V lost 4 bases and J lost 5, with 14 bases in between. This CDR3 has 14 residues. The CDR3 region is CASSSRGRGYGYTF. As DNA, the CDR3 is TGTGCCAGCAGTTCCCGGGGGCGGGGTTATGGCTACACCTTC.

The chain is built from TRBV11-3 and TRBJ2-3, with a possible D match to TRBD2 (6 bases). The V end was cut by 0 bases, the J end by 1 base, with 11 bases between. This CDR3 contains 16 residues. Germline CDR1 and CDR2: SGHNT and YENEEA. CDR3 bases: TGTGCCAGCAGCTTAGATTTGGCTAGCGGCACAGATACGCAGTATTTT. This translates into CASSLDLASGTDTQYF.

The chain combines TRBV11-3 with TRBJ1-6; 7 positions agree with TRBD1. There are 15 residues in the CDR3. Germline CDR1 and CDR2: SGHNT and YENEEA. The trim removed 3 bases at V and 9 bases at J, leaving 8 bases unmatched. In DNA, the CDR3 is TGTGCCAGCAGCTTGTCAGGGGGTAGGGGTTCACCCCTCCACTTT. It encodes CASSLSGGRGSPLHF.

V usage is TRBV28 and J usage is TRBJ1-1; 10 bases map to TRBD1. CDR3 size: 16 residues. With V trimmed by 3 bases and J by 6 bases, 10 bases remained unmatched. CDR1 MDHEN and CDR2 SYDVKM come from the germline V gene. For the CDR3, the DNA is TGTGCCAGCAGTTTTCGGACAGGGGGGGATAGTCCTGAAGCTTTCTTT. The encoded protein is CASSFRTGGDSPEAFF.

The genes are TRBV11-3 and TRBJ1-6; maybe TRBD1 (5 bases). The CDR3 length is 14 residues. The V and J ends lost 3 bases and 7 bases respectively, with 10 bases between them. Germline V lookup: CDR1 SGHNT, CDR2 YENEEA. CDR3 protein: CASSLDGGNSPLHF. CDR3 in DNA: TGTGCCAGCAGCTTGGATGGGGGAAATTCACCCCTCCACTTT.

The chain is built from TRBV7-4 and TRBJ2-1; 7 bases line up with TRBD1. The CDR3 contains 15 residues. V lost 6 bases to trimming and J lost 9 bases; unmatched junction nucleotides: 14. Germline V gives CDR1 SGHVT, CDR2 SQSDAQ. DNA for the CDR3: TGTGCCAGCAGAGAAGACAGGGTCCCCGGCCTTGAGCAGTTCTTC. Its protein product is CASREDRVPGLEQFF.